The present T cell receptor (beta chain) was sequenced within a study of identical twins. A universal primer site was created by template switching, with the cDNA bearing unique molecular identifiers. TCRdb re-called the 5' RACE reads with MiXCR, one entry per CDR3 protein. The sample lists over 550,000 distinct CDR3 sequences; under 8.5% were seen once. Study-wide results and caveats: Some out-of-frame alpha sequences were shared by twins, and these showed excess low generation probability.

Healthy Caucasians provided all donations. On this clonotype itself: As yet, its antigen is unknown.

Germline V gene lookup returns CDR1 SGDLS and CDR2 YYNGEE. With V trimmed by 4 bases and J by 3 bases, 10 bases remained unmatched. The CDR3 totals 15 residues. A further study also used this sample, focusing on yellow fever vaccine responses in identical twins.

The origin of this receptor is a woman under 30 in good health. The chain has TRBV9 and TRBJ2-7; 7 bases match TRBD2. Sequenced: PBMCs. CDR3 sequence reads: CASSSDGGTIYEQYF. The CDR3 region has the DNA TGTGCCAGCAGCTCCGACGGGGGGACTATCTACGAGCAGTACTTC.